These 28 T cell receptor beta chains share one sample of origin, sequenced in a study of control samples from healthy donors and cancer patients. Produced via immunoSEQ multiplex PCR; TCRdb's table is partial and in-frame only. Counted here are about 180,000 clones, around nine tenths occurring once; the ten biggest clones make up around 1.4%. The specimen was blood. The receptors stem from a man in his thirties or forties in good health.

The chain links TRBV6-4 to TRBJ1-2, with TRBD1 matching 7 bases. The trim removed 6 bases at V and 2 bases at J, leaving 6 bases unmatched. Per germline, CDR1 MRHNA and CDR2 SNTAGT. The length of the CDR3 is 14 residues. CDR3 nucleotide sequence: TGTGCCAGCAGCCCCGGACAGGAGAACTATGGCTACACCTTC. Amino acids: CASSPGQENYGYTF.

The count of this clone is one. The chain combines TRBV5-6 with TRBJ2-1; TRBD2 is a possible D gene (6 bases). The CDR3 covers 14 residues. Germline V gene data show CDR1 as SGHDT and CDR2 as YYEEEE. V shed 0 bases and J shed 6 bases, with 10 bases lying between them. The CDR3 coding sequence is TGTGCCAGCAGCTTGGGGAGGGGCGTCAATGAGCAGTTCTTC. Translated: CASSLGRGVNEQFF.

The chain is built from TRBV18 and TRBJ1-1, with 8 bases fitting TRBD1. Germline values: CDR1 KGHSH, CDR2 LQKENI. The CDR3 is 14 residues long. Germline trimming cut 3 bases from V and 6 bases from J; bases unmatched to any gene: 6. CDR3 DNA sequence: TGTGCCAGCTCACCGGACAGGGCGGGCGCTGAAGCTTTCTTT. The encoded protein is CASSPDRAGAEAFF. The full variable domain, with the rest looked up from reference TRBV18 and TRBJ1-1, is NAGVMQNPRHLVRRRGQEARLRCSPMKGHSHVYWYRQLPEEGLKFMVYLQKENIIDESGMPKERFSAEFPKEGPSILRIQQVVRGDSAAYFCASSPDRAGAEAFFGQGTRLTVV.

With respect to this clone: This sample includes further DNA sequences coding for the same CDR3. This sequence joins TRBV5-6 and TRBJ2-5; 8 bases are a match to TRBD2. The ends lost 0 bases at V and 2 bases at J; junction bases unmatched: 6. Looked up from germline, CDR1 is SGHDT and CDR2 is YYEEEE. CDR3 length: 16 residues. CDR3 residues: CASSLVPRGGQETQYF. CDR3 DNA: TGTGCCAGCAGCTTGGTCCCTCGGGGGGGACAAGAGACCCAGTACTTC.

The chain couples TRBV19 to TRBJ2-6, with 8 bases lining up with TRBD1. Germline CDR1 reads LNHDA; CDR2 reads SQIVND (reference sequence). V was pared by 1 base and J by 2 bases, with 4 bases of the junction left unmatched. The CDR3 sequence is 17 residues long. The CDR3 sequence is CASSIGTGLTGANVLTF. As DNA, the CDR3 is TGTGCCAGTAGTATAGGGACAGGGTTAACTGGGGCCAACGTCCTGACTTTC.

V gene TRBV11-2 combines with J gene TRBJ2-1; weak D call: TRBD2 (5 bases). The V end was cut by 0 bases, the J end by 9 bases, with 15 bases between. This CDR3 has 15 amino acids. The germline V gene has CDR1 SGHAT and CDR2 FQNNGV. The CDR3 region is CASSLDRRKGGEQFF. The CDR3 bases are TGTGCCAGCAGCTTAGATCGGAGAAAAGGAGGTGAGCAGTTCTTC.

The chain employs TRBV30 and TRBJ1-2; maybe TRBD1 (6 bases). Germline-derived CDR1 and CDR2 are GTSNPN and SVGIG (reference sequence). Trimming left V 1 base short and J 5 bases short, with 17 bases between. The CDR3 extends over 15 amino acids. CDR3 residues: CAWSALGGAPYGYTF. The CDR3 coding sequence is TGTGCCTGGAGTGCCCTGGGGGGGGCTCCTTATGGCTACACCTTC.

This sequence joins TRBV12-3 or TRBV12-4 and TRBJ1-3; D uncertain. CDR3 length equals 12 residues. V was shortened by 8 bases and J by 2 bases, with 7 bases between the two germline ends. CDR3 DNA: TGTGCCAGCCTGCGGGCTGGAAACACCATATATTTT. It translates to CASLRAGNTIYF.

V and J are TRBV30 and TRBJ2-1, with 10 bases identical to TRBD1. CDR3 length: 12 amino acids. With V trimmed by 7 bases and J by 6 bases, 3 bases remained unmatched. CDR1 is GTSNPN and CDR2 is SVGIG in the germline V gene (reference sequence). CDR3 DNA: TGTGCCTTCCGGGACAGGGGCAATGAGCAGTTCTTC. Translation gives CAFRDRGNEQFF.

The chain uses TRBV2 and TRBJ2-7, with no clear D. Per germline, CDR1 SNHLY and CDR2 FYNNEI. V lost 4 bases, J lost 3 bases, and 10 bases lay in between. CDR3 size: 13 residues. This CDR3 reads CASSVVPIYEQYF. In nucleotides, the CDR3 is TGTGCCAGCAGTGTTGTCCCGATCTACGAGCAGTACTTC.

The gene calls are TRBV27 and TRBJ2-3, with D perhaps matching TRBD1 (6 bases). Germline loops: CDR1 MNHEY, CDR2 SMNVEV (reference sequence). The CDR3 is 14 amino acids. V lost 7 bases to trimming and J lost 2 bases, with 13 bases between them. The CDR3 loop is CASKRTAYTDTQYF. The CDR3 DNA reads TGTGCCAGCAAGAGGACAGCGTACACAGATACGCAGTATTTT.

Written as DNA, the CDR3 is TGTGCCAGCAGTCCTCGGGTAGCAGGATCCTACGAGCAGTACTTC. Translation: CASSPRVAGSYEQYF. V and J are TRBV28 and TRBJ2-7, with D unclear. The CDR3 runs to 15 residues. Germline-derived CDR1 and CDR2 are MDHEN and SYDVKM. Deletions cut 5 bases from V and 1 base from J, with 15 bases between.

The chain employs TRBV5-1 and TRBJ2-3; D is unresolved. Germline V gene sequence: CDR1 SGHRS, CDR2 YFSETQ. The CDR3 consists of 15 residues. V was clipped by 4 bases and J by 4 bases, with 16 bases between them. The CDR3 DNA reads TGCGCCAGCAGCAACAGTTGGCTTGCCCCAGATACGCAGTATTTT. Encoded protein: CASSNSWLAPDTQYF.

CDR3 region: CASSSGGASGYNEQFF. The CDR3 DNA reads TGTGCCAGCAGCTCTGGGGGGGCTAGCGGGTACAATGAGCAGTTCTTC. The chain has TRBV7-6 and TRBJ2-1; the match to TRBD2 covers 8 bases. Germline CDR1 is SGHVS and CDR2 is FNYEAQ. J lost 4 bases, V lost 4 bases, and 9 bases had no gene match. This CDR3 contains 16 residues. The full variable domain, in which reference TRBV7-6 and TRBJ2-1 provide the parts outside the CDR3, is GAGVSQSPRYKVTKRGQDVALRCDPISGHVSLYWYRQALGQGPEFLTYFNYEAQQDKSGLPNDRFSAERPEGSISTLTIQRTEQRDSAMYRCASSSGGASGYNEQFFGPGTRLTVL.

The chain has TRBV10-3 and TRBJ2-7, with TRBD1 matching over 9 bases. Losses at the gene ends were 6 bases for V and 0 bases for J; bases not matched to a gene: 18. CDR3 length: 19 residues. From germline, CDR1 is ENHRY and CDR2 SYGVKD. CDR3 DNA: TGTGCCATCAGGGACGATACAGGGGGCCTCCTACTTAGCTCCTACGAGCAGTACTTC. Protein product: CAIRDDTGGLLLSSYEQYF.

This chain uses TRBV12-3 or TRBV12-4 with TRBJ1-1; 8 positions agree with TRBD1. CDR3 length: 13 residues. V trimming: 6 bases; J trimming: 6 bases; junction bases outside the gene matches: 6. CDR3 coding DNA: TGTGCCAGCAGACGGACAGGGAGGCCTGAAGCTTTCTTT. Protein product: CASRRTGRPEAFF.

This clone was detected a few times. The chain uses TRBV19 and TRBJ1-5; TRBD1 agrees at 7 bases. V lost 7 bases, J lost 9 bases, and 15 bases stayed unmatched. From germline, CDR1 is LNHDA and CDR2 SQIVND (reference sequence). This CDR3 contains 15 residues. CDR3 DNA: TGTGCCAGTACAAGAGGGGGCGTAGAGGGATTGCCCCAGCATTTT. It is translated as CASTRGGVEGLPQHF.

The chain couples TRBV9 to TRBJ1-1; D gene unclear. Germline CDR1 is SGDLS and CDR2 is YYNGEE. Trimming pared 4 bases from V and 1 base from J, leaving 11 bases between. The CDR3 consists of 14 residues. The CDR3 coding sequence is TGTGCCAGCAGCCCGAGACTGTCGAACACTGAAGCTTTCTTT. Translated, it gives CASSPRLSNTEAFF.

The genes are TRBV5-4 and TRBJ1-2, with unresolved D. The germline V and J ends were trimmed by 7 bases and 8 bases, with 15 bases remaining between them. The CDR3 covers 12 residues. Germline CDR1 is SGHNT and CDR2 is YYREEE (reference sequence). In nucleotides, the CDR3 is TGTGCCAGCTCATTCCGCCCGGGGGGCTACACCTTC. It yields the protein CASSFRPGGYTF.

V is TRBV5-1 and J is TRBJ2-3; 14 bases map to TRBD2. V dropped 0 bases and J dropped 6; count of bases not matched to a gene: 3. Germline assignment: CDR1 SGHRS and CDR2 YFSETQ. This CDR3 contains 16 residues. In nucleotides, the CDR3 is TGCGCCAGCAGCTTGGGACTAGCGGGGGGGCCGGATACGCAGTATTTT. This codes for CASSLGLAGGPDTQYF. Combining the CDR3 with reference TRBV5-1 and TRBJ2-3 gives the whole variable domain KAGVTQTPRYLIKTRGQQVTLSCSPISGHRSVSWYQQTPGQGLQFLFEYFSETQRNKGNFPGRFSGRQFSNSRSEMNVSTLELGDSALYLCASSLGLAGGPDTQYFGPGTRLTVL.

The chain carries TRBV28 and TRBJ1-3, with unresolved D. V shed 2 bases and J shed 2 bases, with 7 bases lying between them. The CDR3 consists of 14 residues. The V gene's germline CDR1 is MDHEN and CDR2 SYDVKM. In DNA, the CDR3 is TGTGCCAGCAGTTTAATGGCAGCTGGAAACACCATATATTTT. As protein: CASSLMAAGNTIYF.

The chain is built from TRBV7-2 and TRBJ2-3; 12 nucleotides align to TRBD2. Germline V gives CDR1 SGHTA, CDR2 FQGNSA. The CDR3 covers 16 residues. J was trimmed by 6 bases and V by 2 bases; bases with no gene match: 6. The CDR3 loop reads CASSLRTSGVRDTQYF. The CDR3 nucleotides are TGTGCCAGCAGCTTACGGACTAGCGGGGTCCGGGATACGCAGTATTTT. Combining the CDR3 with reference TRBV7-2 and TRBJ2-3 gives the whole variable domain GAGVSQSPSNKVTEKGKDVELRCDPISGHTALYWYRQSLGQGLEFLIYFQGNSAPDKSGLPSDRFSAERTGGSVSTLTIQRTQQEDSAVYLCASSLRTSGVRDTQYFGPGTRLTVL.

The CDR3 nucleotides are TGTGCCAGCAGACTTAGCGGGGGGCCTTACAATGAGCAGTTCTTC. Its translation is CASRLSGGPYNEQFF. The J gene is TRBJ2-1, the V gene TRBV5-4; TRBD2 matches at 10 bases. The CDR3 loop spans 15 amino acids. CDR1 is SGHNT, CDR2 YYREEE, per germline (reference sequence). Trimming at V came to 5 bases and at J to 4 bases, leaving 6 bases not matched to a gene.

CDR3 sequence (DNA): TGTGCCACCACAGTTAATAAAGGGGCGTCCTACGAGCAGTACTTC. Translation: CATTVNKGASYEQYF. The chain carries TRBV6-5 and TRBJ2-7, with D possibly being TRBD1 (5 bases). This CDR3 spans 15 amino acids. CDR1 and CDR2 (germline): MNHEY, SVGAGI. The V gene lost 10 bases and the J gene lost 1 base, with 20 bases spanning the gap.

The chain joins TRBV11-2 to TRBJ1-3; 9 bases agree with TRBD1. Germline V gene data show CDR1 as SGHAT and CDR2 as FQNNGV. V trimming: 4 bases; J trimming: 0 bases; junction bases outside the gene matches: 7. The CDR3 sequence is 17 residues long. The CDR3 here is CASSSTGGASSGNTIYF. Written as DNA, the CDR3 is TGTGCCAGCAGCTCTACAGGGGGCGCCTCCTCTGGAAACACCATATATTTT.

This rearrangement joins TRBV21-1 to TRBJ1-1; TRBD1, as called in the table, went unchecked against the DNA. TRBV21-1 is given as a pseudogene. This CDR3 comprises 17 residues. The CDR3 DNA reads as TGTGCCAGCAGCAACTCCTCCGGGACAGGGGGGAACACTGAAGCTTTCTTT. Its protein product is CASSNSSGTGGNTEAFF.

Only one count was recorded for this clone. The chain has TRBV7-2 and TRBJ2-7; D remains unclear. CDR1 is SGHTA and CDR2 is FQGNSA in the germline V gene. V was cut by 4 bases and J by 1 base, with 5 bases left in between. This CDR3 spans 12 amino acids. This chain's CDR3 is CASSSRSYEQYF. DNA of the CDR3: TGTGCCAGCAGCTCCAGGTCCTACGAGCAGTACTTC.

The V and J genes are TRBV13 and TRBJ1-2; 9 bases are a match to TRBD1. This CDR3 comprises 15 residues. V was pared by 4 bases and J by 2 bases, with 5 bases of the junction left unmatched. The germline CDR1 and CDR2 sequences are PRHDT and FYEKMQ (reference sequence). The CDR3: CASSSGQGPNYGYTF. CDR3 coding DNA: TGTGCCAGCAGCTCGGGACAGGGACCAAACTATGGCTACACCTTC. Filled out from reference TRBV13 and TRBJ1-2, the complete variable domain reads AAGVIQSPRHLIKEKRETATLKCYPIPRHDTVYWYQQGPGQDPQFLISFYEKMQSDKGSIPDRFSAQQFSDYHSELNMSSLELGDSALYFCASSSGQGPNYGYTFGSGTRLTVV.